This T cell receptor beta chain was identified during a study of shared clonotypes between healthy human individuals. On the study more broadly: Each donor contributed plates that comprised three CD4 naive, three CD4 memory, two CD8 naive and one CD8 memory. General study points: Naive CD4 clonotypes were shared across several donors at about 5.3%. The study generally estimated greater richness for naive than memory subsets.

Genomic DNA of each subset was evenly split across several immunoSEQ plates. Generated by immunoSEQ multiplex PCR, the TCRdb table keeps only in-frame clones and is missing some. This sample has over 1.5 million clones, with approximately 98% found just once. Comment on this clone: What it recognizes is unknown.

V gave up 0 bases and J gave up 3 bases; unmatched junction bases: 6. Per germline, CDR1 MNHNY and CDR2 SVGAGI (reference sequence). The CDR3 loop spans 16 amino acids. This receptor was identified in a young man in good health. The sequenced sample was naive CD4+ T cells sorted from blood. Subset defined: CD45RA+ positively selected. V gene TRBV6-6 combines with J gene TRBJ2-3; 7 nucleotides match TRBD1. CDR3 DNA sequence: TGTGCCAGCAGTTACTCAGGGACAGCCTTAACAGATACGCAGTATTTT. Encoded protein: CASSYSGTALTDTQYF.